The rows below give T cell receptor beta chains drawn from one sample of a study of shared clonotypes between healthy human individuals. Libraries were prepared by immunoSEQ multiplex PCR; TCRdb keeps only in-frame clonotypes and omits some of them. The data hold 2 million to 2.5 million clones, with roughly 90% observed a single time. The sample was naive CD4+ T cells from PBMCs. These receptors came from a man aged 18 to 29 in good health. Some clones in this sample may be carry-over from other donors' samples. Both conserved end residues are part of each CDR3. A D gene is named only where the DNA matches it firmly. Not every row has a clone size; where given, it reads once, few, many or a size class.

V,size,D,J,DNA,CDR3
TRBV14,.,.,TRBJ2-5,TGTGCCAGCAGCCACCAAGAGACCCAGTACTTC,CASSHQETQYF
TRBV28,.,TRBD1,TRBJ2-5,TGTGCCAGCAGTCCGGTAGGGGGCAAAGAGACCCAGTACTTC,CASSPVGGKETQYF
TRBV7-2,.,TRBD2,TRBJ2-7,TGTGCCAGCAGCTTAAGGTCGGGGGGGAGCCCCTACGAGCAGTACTTC,CASSLRSGGSPYEQYF
TRBV15,.,.,TRBJ2-7,TGTGCCACCAGCAGAGATATGGCCCTCTCCCCGGGGTACGAGCAGTACTTC,CATSRDMALSPGYEQYF
TRBV11-2,.,.,TRBJ2-5,TGTGCCAGCAGCTTTTCTGGACAGTTCCAAGAGACCCAGTACTTC,CASSFSGQFQETQYF
TRBV28,.,TRBD2,TRBJ2-3,TGTGCCAGCAGTTCACTAGCGGGACTCAGGCCAGATACGCAGTATTTT,CASSSLAGLRPDTQYF
TRBV11-1,once,.,TRBJ1-2,TGTGCCAGCAGCTTACTCACGGGGGTTGTCCCGGCAGGCTATGGCTACACCTTC,CASSLLTGVVPAGYGYTF
TRBV5-5,.,.,TRBJ1-2,TGTGCCAGCAGCTACTACAGGGTGGACTATGGCTACACCTTC,CASSYYRVDYGYTF
TRBV7-3,.,TRBD2,TRBJ2-2,TGTGCCAGCAGCTTAGTCCGGGGGGCGAACACCGGGGAGCTGTTTTTT,CASSLVRGANTGELFF
TRBV10-3,.,.,TRBJ1-5,TGTGCCATCAGTGAAGGGGCCGAAGGCAATCAGCCCCAGCATTTT,CAISEGAEGNQPQHF
TRBV4-2,.,.,TRBJ2-3,TGTGCCAGCAGCCAAGATCTGGAGCACCTTAGCACAGATACGCAGTATTTT,CASSQDLEHLSTDTQYF
TRBV14,.,.,TRBJ2-1,TGTGCCAGCAGCCCGGCCGCTGCTAGCTCCTACAATGAGCAGTTCTTC,CASSPAAASSYNEQFF
TRBV30,.,TRBD1,TRBJ1-5,TGTGCCTGGAGGGGACAGGTCGGTCAGCCCCAGCATTTT,CAWRGQVGQPQHF
TRBV28,once,.,TRBJ2-7,TGTGCCAGCAGAACTTCAGGGGGGCTACTTCCAACGCAGAGCTCCTACGAGCAGTACTTC,CASRTSGGLLPTQSSYEQYF
TRBV30,.,.,TRBJ1-2,TGTGCCTGGAGTCCAGGGGCTAACTATGGCTACACCTTC,CAWSPGANYGYTF
TRBV11-2,.,.,TRBJ1-4,TGTGCCAGCAGCCCCCAAATTGCAACTAATGAAAAACTGTTTTTT,CASSPQIATNEKLFF
TRBV5-1,.,.,TRBJ2-5,TGCGCCAGCAGCTTGGGGGAGGACCAGACCCAGTACTTC,CASSLGEDQTQYF
TRBV15,.,.,TRBJ2-1,TGTGCCACCAGCAACCCAGCCCGGGACGGTAGCAATGAGCAGTTCTTC,CATSNPARDGSNEQFF
TRBV9,.,TRBD1,TRBJ1-4,TGTGCCAGCAGCGTGGAGGGGGCGGGGGAAAAACTGTTTTTT,CASSVEGAGEKLFF
TRBV6-5,.,TRBD1,TRBJ2-7,TGTGCCAGCAGTTACAGGGGGCATGGAGACGAGCAGTACTTC,CASSYRGHGDEQYF
TRBV28,.,.,TRBJ1-2,TGTGCCAGCAGTTTGGTGCAGCTTCAAATTAACTATGGCTACACCTTC,CASSLVQLQINYGYTF